One and the same sample provided the 23 T cell receptor beta chains below, sequenced in a study of blood T cell repertoires in COVID-19. Measured with immunoSEQ multiplex PCR; TCRdb has only the in-frame clones, and not every one. This sample carries about 180,000 clones, around 80% of them seen once, and the ten largest clones take around 7%. Sequencing was done on a sample of peripheral blood. Every receptor here comes from a human donor in a cohort sampled during active COVID-19.

This clone appeared a few times. CDR3 amino acids: CASRETATNYGYTF. The CDR3 bases are TGTGCCAGCAGGGAGACGGCTACAAACTATGGCTACACCTTC. The chain employs TRBV2 and TRBJ1-2; D is unresolved. The germline V and J ends were trimmed by 6 bases and 2 bases, with 13 bases remaining between them. Germline CDR1 and CDR2: SNHLY and FYNNEI. The CDR3 is 14 amino acids.

The chain has TRBV2 and TRBJ2-1, with 11 bases aligning to TRBD2. CDR3 size: 16 residues. The V segment lost 6 bases and the J segment 8 bases; nucleotides outside the gene matches: 12. Germline V lookup: CDR1 SNHLY, CDR2 FYNNEI. The CDR3 is CASRSLIAGGQYEQFF. As DNA, the CDR3 is TGTGCCAGCAGGAGCCTTATAGCGGGGGGGCAATATGAGCAGTTCTTC.

This chain connects TRBV7-2 to TRBJ2-3; TRBD1 matches 7 bases. The CDR3 runs to 14 residues. CDR1 and CDR2 (germline): SGHTA, FQGNSA. The V gene end was trimmed by 5 bases and the J gene end by 8 bases; junction bases not matched to a gene: 10. CDR3 nucleotide sequence: TGTGCCAGCAGCCCCCGACAGGGATGGGGTACGCAGTATTTT. Amino acid sequence: CASSPRQGWGTQYF.

This sequence joins TRBV4-1 and TRBJ2-3, with 8 bases lining up with TRBD2. The V and J ends lost 0 bases and 3 bases, in that order; junction bases with no gene match: 8. The length of the CDR3 is 17 residues. In germline, CDR1 is MGHRA, CDR2 YSYEKL. The CDR3 sequence: CASSQDGGGPWTDTQYF. The CDR3 nucleotides are TGCGCCAGCAGCCAAGATGGCGGGGGGCCATGGACAGATACGCAGTATTTT.

The V call is TRBV9, the J call TRBJ2-7, with TRBD1 matching 7 bases. Germline lookup yields CDR1 SGDLS and CDR2 YYNGEE. J was trimmed by 3 bases and V by 4 bases; bases with no gene match: 16. CDR3 length equals 17 residues. CDR3 DNA sequence: TGTGCCAGCAGCCCCTCTAGGGCTTCAGGGGGTTTCTACGAGCAGTACTTC. Translated: CASSPSRASGGFYEQYF.

J is TRBJ2-7 and V is TRBV12-3 or TRBV12-4; D is undetermined. The CDR3 contains 12 residues. V was clipped by 4 bases and J by 4 bases, with 8 bases between them. Written as DNA, the CDR3 is TGTGCCAGCAGTTATGACATATACGAGCAGTACTTC. Translated: CASSYDIYEQYF.

The CDR3 sequence: CASSPWGTGVDTEAFF. Here the CDR3 DNA reads TGTGCCAGCTCACCATGGGGGACAGGGGTGGACACTGAAGCTTTCTTT. The rearrangement links TRBV18 to TRBJ1-1, with 10 nucleotides matching TRBD1. The CDR3 is 16 amino acids. The V gene's germline CDR1 is KGHSH and CDR2 LQKENI. V was pared by 2 bases and J by 3 bases, with 6 bases of the junction left unmatched.

The rearrangement links TRBV11-3 to TRBJ2-1; 8 bases line up with TRBD2. The CDR3 totals 16 residues. V lost 0 bases to trimming and J lost 8 bases; unmatched junction nucleotides: 9. Germline V gene data show CDR1 as SGHNT and CDR2 as YENEEA. CDR3 sequence reads: CASSLESSGGIDEQFF. CDR3 nucleotides: TGTGCCAGCAGCTTAGAATCGAGCGGGGGTATCGATGAGCAGTTCTTC.

The genes are TRBV23-1 and TRBJ1-6; D is unresolved. TRBV23-1 is an ORF; its function is uncertain. Trimming took 6 bases from V and 6 from J, leaving 18 bases between them. The CDR3 is 16 amino acids. The CDR3 loop reads CASRSVSLLLNSPLHF. CDR3 DNA: TGCGCCAGCAGGTCAGTTTCCCTTTTGCTTAATTCACCCCTCCACTTT.

The genes are TRBV6-2 or TRBV6-3 and TRBJ2-6; D not certain. Trimming removed 5 bases at V and 4 bases at J, with 9 bases between. The CDR3 consists of 14 residues. Per germline, CDR1 MNHEY and CDR2 SVGEGT. CDR3 bases: TGTGCCAGCAGTAAGAATGAGGGGGCCAACGTCCTGACTTTC. It encodes CASSKNEGANVLTF.

This clone was seen just once. V gene TRBV3-1 (or the pseudogene TRBV3-2) combines with J gene TRBJ2-2, with D possibly TRBD1 on 7 matching bases. With 4 bases removed from V and 5 bases from J, the gap between germline ends came to 17 bases. CDR1 LGHDT and CDR2 YNNKEL come from the germline V gene (reference sequence). The CDR3 extends over 16 amino acids. CDR3 nucleotides: TGTGCCAGCAGCCCGAGGCGGGACAGTCGGACCGGGGAGCTGTTTTTT. Its translation is CASSPRRDSRTGELFF.

This rearrangement joins TRBV6-5 to TRBJ2-3; 7 positions match TRBD1. Germline values: CDR1 MNHEY, CDR2 SVGAGI. V lost 5 bases and J lost 2; bases outside the gene matches: 7. The CDR3 covers 15 residues. In DNA form, the CDR3 reads TGTGCCAGCAGTAACCAGGACAGGCTCACAGATACGCAGTATTTT. Its translation is CASSNQDRLTDTQYF.

V usage is TRBV2 and J usage is TRBJ1-6; no firm D call. The CDR3 loop spans 16 amino acids. CDR1 and CDR2 from the germline V gene are SNHLY and FYNNEI. The germline V and J ends were trimmed by 8 bases and 0 bases, with 14 bases remaining between them. The CDR3 is CASVGYGSSYNSPLHF. DNA of the CDR3: TGTGCCAGCGTGGGCTACGGAAGCTCCTATAATTCACCCCTCCACTTT. The variable domain in full, completed from reference TRBV2 and TRBJ1-6, reads EPEVTQTPSHQVTQMGQEVILRCVPISNHLYFYWYRQILGQKVEFLVSFYNNEISEKSEIFDDQFSVERPDGSNFTLKIRSTKLEDSAMYFCASVGYGSSYNSPLHFGNGTRLTVT.

The chain employs TRBV7-9 and TRBJ1-1, with a weak D call TRBD1 (6 bases). Trimming cost V 3 bases and J 8 bases, with 19 bases left between them. This CDR3 contains 15 residues. Germline V lookup: CDR1 SEHNR, CDR2 FQNEAQ (reference sequence). The chain's CDR3 is CASSLVLVTGGEAFF. DNA for the CDR3: TGTGCCAGCAGCTTGGTTTTAGTAACGGGGGGCGAAGCTTTCTTT.

The genes are TRBV25-1 and TRBJ1-6; D gene unclear. There are 15 residues in the CDR3. Trimming took off 2 bases at V and 8 bases at J, with 13 bases between the two ends. Germline lookup yields CDR1 MGHDK and CDR2 SYGVNS. CDR3 nucleotides: TGTGCCAGCAGTGAAGATTTGACAAGAGATTCACCCCTCCACTTT. This gives the protein CASSEDLTRDSPLHF.

The V and J genes are TRBV5-1 and TRBJ2-1; 8 bases match TRBD1. This CDR3 spans 16 amino acids. CDR1 is SGHRS, CDR2 YFSETQ, per germline. V lost 5 bases and J lost 4; bases outside the gene matches: 11. The CDR3 region has the DNA TGCGCCAGCAGTCTCGCGGGGACAGGACATTACAATGAGCAGTTCTTC. Protein: CASSLAGTGHYNEQFF. Complete variable domain (other parts from reference TRBV5-1 and TRBJ2-1): KAGVTQTPRYLIKTRGQQVTLSCSPISGHRSVSWYQQTPGQGLQFLFEYFSETQRNKGNFPGRFSGRQFSNSRSEMNVSTLELGDSALYLCASSLAGTGHYNEQFFGPGTRLTVL.

The chain uses TRBV5-1 and TRBJ1-6; D might be TRBD1 (5 bases). The CDR3 totals 14 residues. Trimming pared 0 bases from V and 9 bases from J, leaving 10 bases between. Germline values: CDR1 SGHRS, CDR2 YFSETQ. CDR3 amino acids: CASSLEGKVSPLHF. CDR3 bases: TGCGCCAGCAGCTTGGAGGGGAAGGTTTCACCCCTCCACTTT.

The chain combines TRBV4-2 with TRBJ1-3; D gene unclear. The CDR3 has 16 amino acids. The V gene's germline CDR1 is LGHNA and CDR2 YNFKEQ. V was trimmed by 0 bases and J by 0 bases, leaving 9 bases between them. Here the CDR3 reads CASSQDPGSSGNTIYF. For the CDR3, the DNA is TGTGCCAGCAGCCAAGACCCGGGGTCCTCTGGAAACACCATATATTTT.

The chain joins TRBV2 to TRBJ1-6; D may be TRBD1 (6 bases). Germline assignment: CDR1 SNHLY and CDR2 FYNNEI. V shed 9 bases and J shed 15 bases, with 15 bases lying between them. The CDR3 covers 11 residues. The CDR3 DNA reads TGTGCCAGTTCGGACAGCCTGGGCCTCCACTTT. As protein: CASSDSLGLHF.

The chain has TRBV5-1 and TRBJ1-1; TRBD1 might be the D (6 bases). Germline CDR1 reads SGHRS; CDR2 reads YFSETQ. The CDR3 extends over 18 amino acids. Trimming took off 1 base at V and 0 bases at J, with 19 bases between the two ends. The CDR3: CASSLRAPLQGLNTEAFF. CDR3 nucleotides: TGCGCCAGCAGCTTGCGGGCCCCTCTACAGGGCTTGAACACTGAAGCTTTCTTT.

The rearrangement uses TRBV4-2 and TRBJ1-6; D may be TRBD1 (6 bases). Germline V CDR1 and CDR2: LGHNA, YNFKEQ. The V end lost 3 bases, the J end lost 7 bases, and 16 bases lay between the germline ends. The CDR3 is made up of 16 amino acids. CDR3 in amino acids: CASSQGGQAGNSPLHF. CDR3 DNA: TGTGCCAGCAGCCAGGGGGGGCAGGCTGGGAATTCACCCCTCCACTTT.

V usage is TRBV3-1 (or the pseudogene TRBV3-2) and J usage is TRBJ1-2; a possible D gene is TRBD1 (6 bases). Germline V gene data show CDR1 as LGHDT and CDR2 as YNNKEL (reference sequence). The CDR3 length is 15 residues. V was pared by 0 bases and J by 6 bases, with 14 bases between. The CDR3 sequence: CASSQEVTTGNGYTF. In DNA, the CDR3 is TGTGCCAGCAGCCAAGAAGTAACAACAGGGAATGGCTACACCTTC.

The V gene is TRBV7-3, the J gene TRBJ2-3; 9 bases align to TRBD2. Germline V lookup: CDR1 SGHTA, CDR2 FQGTGA. There are 13 residues in the CDR3. The ends lost 5 bases at V and 4 bases at J; junction bases unmatched: 1. CDR3 amino acids: CASSRTSADTQYF. The DNA of the CDR3 is TGTGCCAGCAGCCGGACTAGCGCAGATACGCAGTATTTT.